This TCR beta chain was identified during a study of blood T cell repertoires in COVID-19. This clone has just a few counts. The Seattle patients joined while their infection was active and were tracked longitudinally afterward. V shed 0 bases and J 2 bases; nucleotides not matched to a gene: 4. The CDR3 is 16 residues long. Germline values: CDR1 MNHEY, CDR2 SVGAGI. Original analysis: Researchers report that nucleated cell counts were estimated from reference gene primer amplification. Sequenced by immunoSEQ multiplex PCR; TCRdb stores in-frame clones only, minus some. V, J and clone size are taken as reported in that table, and D and trimming were inferred from the DNA itself. Found here are 300,000 to 400,000 clones, more than 75% of them singletons; the top ten hold roughly 6.3%.

The sequencing input was peripheral blood. The TCR was taken from a woman between 45 and 65 years old with COVID-19, enrolled during active disease. The chain joins TRBV6-5 to TRBJ2-5, with 9 bases lining up with TRBD2. In nucleotides, the CDR3 is TGTGCCAGCAGTTACTCGTTTACTAGCGGGCAAGAGACCCAGTACTTC. Translated, it gives CASSYSFTSGQETQYF.